The following is a T cell receptor (beta chain) sequence with its context. This sample was included in a study of blood T cell repertoires in COVID-19. The overall study: The study drew acute and convalescent COVID-19 samples from the United States, Italy and Spain.

J lost 1 base, V lost 5 bases, and 4 bases had no gene match. The germline V gene encodes CDR1 LGHNA and CDR2 YSLEER. The length of the CDR3 is 15 residues. Authors' data handling: Estimation of nucleated cell counts relied on the amplification of reference gene primers. Here immunoSEQ multiplex PCR was the method, and the copy in TCRdb shows in-frame clones only, minus some. D and trimming were read from the DNA, whereas the V and J calls and clone size are those reported in that table. Of over 250,000 clones in the sample, approximately 83% were seen once. This receptor was identified in a human donor in a cohort sampled during active COVID-19. Material for sequencing was peripheral blood. The rearrangement joins TRBV4-3 to TRBJ2-5, with 10 bases identical to TRBD2. CDR3 sequence: CASSVLAGGQETQYF. The CDR3 DNA follows: TGCGCCAGCAGCGTTTTAGCGGGAGGCCAAGAGACCCAGTACTTC.